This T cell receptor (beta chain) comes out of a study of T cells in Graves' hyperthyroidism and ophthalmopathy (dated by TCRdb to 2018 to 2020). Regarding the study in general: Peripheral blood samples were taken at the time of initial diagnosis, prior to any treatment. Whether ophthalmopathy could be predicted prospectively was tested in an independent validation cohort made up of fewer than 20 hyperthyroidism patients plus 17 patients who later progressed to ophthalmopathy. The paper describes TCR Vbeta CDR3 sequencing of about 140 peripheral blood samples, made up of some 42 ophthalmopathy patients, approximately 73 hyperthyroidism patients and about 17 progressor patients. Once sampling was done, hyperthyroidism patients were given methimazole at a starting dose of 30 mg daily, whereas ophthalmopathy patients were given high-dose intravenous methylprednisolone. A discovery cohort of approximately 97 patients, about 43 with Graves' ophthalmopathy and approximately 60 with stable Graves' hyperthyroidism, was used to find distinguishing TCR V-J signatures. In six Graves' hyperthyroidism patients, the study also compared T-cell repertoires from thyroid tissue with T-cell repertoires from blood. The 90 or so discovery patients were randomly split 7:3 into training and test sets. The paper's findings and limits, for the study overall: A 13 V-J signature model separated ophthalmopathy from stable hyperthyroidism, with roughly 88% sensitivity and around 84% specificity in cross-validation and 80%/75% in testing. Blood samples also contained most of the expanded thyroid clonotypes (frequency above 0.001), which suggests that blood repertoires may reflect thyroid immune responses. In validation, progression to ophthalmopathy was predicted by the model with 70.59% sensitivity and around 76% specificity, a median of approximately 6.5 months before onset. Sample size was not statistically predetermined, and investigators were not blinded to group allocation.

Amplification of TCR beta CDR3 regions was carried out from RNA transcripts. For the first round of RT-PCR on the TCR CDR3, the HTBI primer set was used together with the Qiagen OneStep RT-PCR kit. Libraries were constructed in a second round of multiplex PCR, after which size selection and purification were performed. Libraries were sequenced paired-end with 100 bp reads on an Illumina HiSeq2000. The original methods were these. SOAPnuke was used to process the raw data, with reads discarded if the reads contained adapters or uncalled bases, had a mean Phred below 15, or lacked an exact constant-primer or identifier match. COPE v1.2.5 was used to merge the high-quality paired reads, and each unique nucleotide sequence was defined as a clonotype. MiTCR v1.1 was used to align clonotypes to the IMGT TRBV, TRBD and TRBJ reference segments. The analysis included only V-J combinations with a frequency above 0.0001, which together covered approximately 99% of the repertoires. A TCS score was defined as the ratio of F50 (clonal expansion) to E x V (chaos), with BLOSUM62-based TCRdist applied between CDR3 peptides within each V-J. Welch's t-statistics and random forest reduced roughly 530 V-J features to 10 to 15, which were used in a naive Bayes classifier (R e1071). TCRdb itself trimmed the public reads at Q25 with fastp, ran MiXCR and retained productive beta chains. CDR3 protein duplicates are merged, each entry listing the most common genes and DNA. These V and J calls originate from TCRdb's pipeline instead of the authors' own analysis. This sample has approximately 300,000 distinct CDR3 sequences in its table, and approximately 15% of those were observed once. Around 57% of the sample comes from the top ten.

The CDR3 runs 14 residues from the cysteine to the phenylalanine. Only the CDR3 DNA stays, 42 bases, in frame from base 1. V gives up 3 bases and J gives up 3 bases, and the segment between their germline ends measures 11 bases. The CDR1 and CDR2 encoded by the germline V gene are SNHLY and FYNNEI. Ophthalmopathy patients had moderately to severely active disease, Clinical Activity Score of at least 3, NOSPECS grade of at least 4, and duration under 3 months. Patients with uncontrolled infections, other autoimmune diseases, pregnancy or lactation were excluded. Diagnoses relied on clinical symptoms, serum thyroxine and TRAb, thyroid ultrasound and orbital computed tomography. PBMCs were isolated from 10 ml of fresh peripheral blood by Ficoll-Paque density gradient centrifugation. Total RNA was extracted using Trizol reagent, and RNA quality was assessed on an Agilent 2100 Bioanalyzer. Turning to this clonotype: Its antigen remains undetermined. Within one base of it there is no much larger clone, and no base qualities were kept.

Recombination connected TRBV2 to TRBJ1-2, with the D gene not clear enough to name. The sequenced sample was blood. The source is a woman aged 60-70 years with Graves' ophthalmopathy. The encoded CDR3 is CASSDNQIDYGYTF. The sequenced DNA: TGTGCCAGCAGTGACAACCAAATAGACTATGGCTACACCTTC. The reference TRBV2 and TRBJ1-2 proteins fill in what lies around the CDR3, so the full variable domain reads EPEVTQTPSHQVTQMGQEVILRCVPISNHLYFYWYRQILGQKVEFLVSFYNNEISEKSEIFDDQFSVERPDGSNFTLKIRSTKLEDSAMYFCASSDNQIDYGYTFGSGTRLTVV.